A selection of T cell receptor beta chains follows, all from one sample in a study of blood T cell repertoires in COVID-19. TCRdb's copy holds only in-frame clones and misses some; the assay was immunoSEQ multiplex PCR. This sample carries over 150,000 clones, roughly 90% of them seen once, and the ten largest clones take over 15%. The sequenced sample consisted of peripheral blood. The receptors shown here come from a man aged 45-65 years with COVID-19, enrolled during active disease. Both conserved end residues are part of each CDR3. Fields, in order: V gene, CDR3 protein.

>TRBV9
CASSVKQGGEAFF
>TRBV27
CASSPLGARGEETQYF
>TRBV19
CASSGGHGYGYTF
>TRBV5-4
CASSLGGRRATNEKLFF
>TRBV19
CASSIDTGDSNQPQHF
>TRBV18
CASSSTSAGVQRGIQYF
>TRBV7-9
CASSPYGTDRTGELFF
>TRBV3-1/TRBV3-2
CASSQRGTGGDVYF
>TRBV27
CASSLWGQANQPQHF
>TRBV28
CASRGGLAPLYEQYF
>TRBV7-3
CASSSSAFTDTQYF
>TRBV29-1
CSGRLGNTIYF
>TRBV4-1
CASSPDRSYSNQPQHF
>TRBV2
CASSQVPTYNEQFF
>TRBV3-1/TRBV3-2
CASSQDHRLDQPQHF
>TRBV2
CASRPGTVNTIYF
>TRBV28
CASRLTRGPQHF
>TRBV5-1
CASSRDTAEEKLFF
>TRBV27
CASSRSLGSNQPQHF
>TRBV24-1
CATIQISGNTIYF
>TRBV7-8
CASSLDRGKLFF
>TRBV19
CASSVTDRLSGNTIYF
>TRBV5-8
CASSFRDRNTEAFF
>TRBV3-1/TRBV3-2
CASSQGTSGGVYTGELFF
>TRBV28
CASSLELGIQNQPQHF
>TRBV25-1
CASSRGTEAFF
>TRBV7-9
CASSLVISGDSTDTQYF
>TRBV15
CATSRDLGGDTQYF
>TRBV7-2
CASSRGLAGYEQYF
>TRBV20-1
CSASLAGAGTGELFF
>TRBV19
CASSIDLGTESNQGQHF
>TRBV9
CASSVGSSGGTDTQYF
>TRBV7-8
CASSRVQLNYGYTF
>TRBV27
CASSLGLAVSYEQYF
>TRBV6-6
CASSSRLSSETQYF
>TRBV6-2/TRBV6-3
CASSYSVGRAYNEQFF
>TRBV9
CASSVVGSGTIGNTIYF
>TRBV3-1/TRBV3-2
CASSHPHSSYNSPLHF
>TRBV29-1
CSAGDRTNTEAFF
>TRBV11-2
CASSLDRGPGETQYF
>TRBV7-9
CASSLPPGQGNTEAFF
>TRBV24-1
CATSGSEVSGRDTGELFF
>TRBV20-1
CSATDSYGYTF
>TRBV6-1
CASSEKGSRTQNTEAFF
>TRBV21-1
CASSRRPARQGNFGKETQYF